Here is one TCR beta chain with its context. The sample belongs to a study of blood T cell repertoires in COVID-19. Across the study: Spain, Italy and the United States supplied samples that represented acute and convalescent COVID-19. PBMCs, B-cell-depleted T cells, or T cells provided the cDNA or gDNA that made up the material.

Original data processing: Amplification with reference gene primers provided the estimates of nucleated cell counts. The assay was immunoSEQ multiplex PCR, and TCRdb's table has in-frame clones only and misses some. V and J calls and clone size are as listed in that table; D and trimming were resolved from the DNA. The sample contains a few hundred thousand clones, about 83% of which appear only once. The CDR3 is 15 residues long. CDR1 SEHNR and CDR2 FQNEAQ come from the germline V gene (reference sequence). Trimming removed 5 bases at V and 5 bases at J, with 18 bases between. The source is a woman in her fifties or sixties with acute or convalescent COVID-19. Input material: peripheral blood. The chain employs TRBV7-9 and TRBJ1-2; a possible D gene is TRBD1 (5 bases). The CDR3 DNA reads as TGTGCCAGCAGCACACCCGGGACTGACGTTTATGGCTACACCTTC. It yields the protein CASSTPGTDVYGYTF. The entire variable domain, with the rest obtained from reference TRBV7-9 and TRBJ1-2, is as follows: DTGVSQNPRHKITKRGQNVTFRCDPISEHNRLYWYRQTLGQGPEFLTYFQNEAQLEKSRLLSDRFSAERPKGSFSTLEIQRTEQGDSAMYLCASSTPGTDVYGYTFGSGTRLTVV.